The next 14 T cell receptor beta chains were all read from a single sample in a study of CD4 T cells in relation to SARS-CoV-2 and coronaviruses (dated by TCRdb to about 2021). Their cognate antigens are unknown. Library preparation employed the immunoSEQ multiplex PCR assay. TCRdb re-hosts the immuneACCESS table, in-frame sequences only. Its copies lack some clones; in the studies checked, an unresolved V gene accounts for under half of them, and the cause for the rest is not known. This sample is represented by about 30,000 clones; roughly 78% of them were singletons. In total, the top ten clones hold around 12% of the sample. CD4+ T cells from unexposed donors were collected before the COVID-19 pandemic (2011-2018). After more than nine days of culture, CD4+ T cells were isolated with the EasySep CD4+ T cell isolation kit. Sequences were obtained from CD4+ T cells from PBMCs, cultured in vitro. The receptors were gathered from a human donor in good health.

The chain recombines TRBV19 with TRBJ2-7, with 12 bases identical to TRBD1. The CDR3 covers 16 residues. Germline CDR1 is LNHDA and CDR2 is SQIVND (reference sequence). J gave up 5 bases and V 5 bases, and 10 bases lay outside the gene matches. CDR3 bases: TGTGCCAGTAGTCCCGGGAAGGGACAGGGGGCAGACGAGCAGTACTTC. Encoded protein: CASSPGKGQGADEQYF. Using reference TRBV19 and TRBJ2-7 for the parts outside the CDR3, the full variable domain is DGGITQSPKYLFRKEGQNVTLSCEQNLNHDAMYWYRQDPGQGLRLIYYSQIVNDFQKGDIAEGYSVSREKKESFPLTVTSAQKNPTAFYLCASSPGKGQGADEQYFGPGTRLTVT.

The V gene is TRBV3-1 (or the pseudogene TRBV3-2), the J gene TRBJ1-1; no clear D gene. CDR1 and CDR2 (germline): LGHDT, YNNKEL (reference sequence). The V end lost 2 bases, the J end lost 1 base, and 5 bases lay between the germline ends. The CDR3 extends over 13 amino acids. CDR3: CASSQRRNTEAFF. The CDR3 DNA follows: TGTGCCAGCAGCCAACGAAGGAACACTGAAGCTTTCTTT.

The chain links TRBV5-1 to TRBJ2-7; no clear D gene. Germline values: CDR1 SGHRS, CDR2 YFSETQ. The length of the CDR3 is 13 residues. Trimming took off 0 bases at V and 7 bases at J, with 11 bases between the two ends. The DNA for the CDR3 is TGCGCCAGCAGCTTGGACTCTCTCGTGGAGCAGTACTTC. Its protein product is CASSLDSLVEQYF.

The chain uses TRBV2 and TRBJ2-3; D gene ambiguous. This CDR3 comprises 16 residues. V was clipped by 6 bases and J by 5 bases, with 21 bases between them. CDR1 and CDR2 from the germline V gene are SNHLY and FYNNEI. In nucleotides, the CDR3 is TGTGCCAGCAGCGTCTCCGGGCCTCCCCTGGGAGATACGCAGTATTTT. This translates into CASSVSGPPLGDTQYF.

The chain combines TRBV14 with TRBJ2-1; 9 bases are shared with TRBD1. Germline CDR1 and CDR2: SGHDN and FVKESK. Trimming took 4 bases from V and 0 from J; bases not matched to a gene: 16. The CDR3 is 20 amino acids. The CDR3 reads CASSRKPGQGKESSYNEQFF. As DNA, the CDR3 is TGTGCCAGCAGCCGGAAACCGGGACAGGGTAAAGAGAGCTCCTACAATGAGCAGTTCTTC.

V is TRBV2 and J is TRBJ1-5; tentatively, D is TRBD1 (6 bases). The CDR3 consists of 15 residues. Deletions cut 4 bases from V and 2 bases from J, with 12 bases between. Germline V gene sequence: CDR1 SNHLY, CDR2 FYNNEI. CDR3 nucleotide sequence: TGTGCCAGCAGTGTCGGGGGCTCGGGCAATCAGCCCCAGCATTTT. Translating it yields CASSVGGSGNQPQHF.

CDR3 nucleotides: TGTGCCGTAATGGGACAGGACGAGGTCTCTGGCTACACCTTC. Protein sequence: CAVMGQDEVSGYTF. The V gene is TRBV6-6, the J gene TRBJ1-2; 8 bases are a match to TRBD1. Trimming at V came to 11 bases and at J to 7 bases, leaving 15 bases not matched to a gene. Germline values: CDR1 MNHNY, CDR2 SVGAGI (reference sequence). The CDR3 is 14 residues long.

The rearrangement uses TRBV6-5 and TRBJ2-7; a possible D gene is TRBD1 (6 bases). There are 15 residues in the CDR3. Germline lookup yields CDR1 MNHEY and CDR2 SVGAGI. Between the trimmed V and J ends, which lost 6 bases and 0 bases, there was a span of 15 bases. CDR3 protein: CASRSPGQSSYEQYF. Here the CDR3 DNA reads TGTGCCAGCAGGTCGCCGGGACAAAGCTCCTACGAGCAGTACTTC.

The chain recombines TRBV9 with TRBJ2-4; 13 positions agree with TRBD2. This CDR3 region has 15 residues. Germline CDR1 reads SGDLS; CDR2 reads YYNGEE. The V segment lost 3 bases and the J segment 11 bases; nucleotides outside the gene matches: 8. As DNA, the CDR3 is TGTGCCAGCAGCGCTAACGGACTAGCGGGGGAAGTTCAGTACTTC. It codes for CASSANGLAGEVQYF.

The genes are TRBV6-2 or TRBV6-3 and TRBJ2-7, with TRBD1 as a possible D gene (6 bases). Germline V gene lookup returns CDR1 MNHEY and CDR2 SVGEGT. Trimming took off 0 bases at V and 0 bases at J, with 15 bases between the two ends. The CDR3 loop spans 17 amino acids. The CDR3 sequence: CASSYSPGTRPSYEQYF. The CDR3 DNA reads TGTGCCAGCAGTTACTCGCCGGGGACAAGGCCCTCCTACGAGCAGTACTTC.

V is TRBV10-3 and J is TRBJ2-7, with 10 bases matching TRBD2. CDR3 length equals 16 residues. Germline CDR1 and CDR2: ENHRY and SYGVKD. V lost 3 bases, J lost 2 bases, and 7 bases stayed unmatched. CDR3: CAISEVKLAGTYEQYF. In DNA form, the CDR3 reads TGTGCCATCAGTGAAGTTAAACTAGCGGGGACCTACGAGCAGTACTTC.

This chain joins TRBV2 and TRBJ1-2, with no clear D. The germline V gene encodes CDR1 SNHLY and CDR2 FYNNEI. The ends were cut back, 2 bases at V and 3 bases at J, with 19 bases in the middle. CDR3 length: 17 amino acids. CDR3 sequence reads: CASSERESRVGDYGYTF. Here the CDR3 DNA reads TGTGCCAGCAGTGAACGAGAGTCGAGGGTCGGGGACTATGGCTACACCTTC.

The chain combines TRBV5-1 with TRBJ2-3; the match to TRBD1 covers 10 bases. This CDR3 has 16 residues. The junction had 10 bases not matched to a gene; V was cut back by 4 bases and J by 5 bases. The germline CDR1 and CDR2 sequences are SGHRS and YFSETQ. The CDR3 here is CASSLRQGARIDTQYF. CDR3 DNA sequence: TGCGCCAGCAGCCTTCGACAGGGGGCAAGGATAGATACGCAGTATTTT.

The chain carries TRBV9 and TRBJ2-5, with D possibly being TRBD2 (6 bases). The V end was cut by 4 bases, the J end by 5 bases, with 12 bases between. The length of the CDR3 is 13 residues. Germline values: CDR1 SGDLS, CDR2 YYNGEE. The CDR3 reads CASSPGGGETQYF. The CDR3 DNA reads as TGTGCCAGCAGCCCCGGTGGGGGGGAGACCCAGTACTTC. Based on the CDR3 plus reference TRBV9 and TRBJ2-5, the full variable domain is DSGVTQTPKHLITATGQRVTLRCSPRSGDLSVYWYQQSLDQGLQFLIQYYNGEERAKGNILERFSAQQFPDLHSELNLSSLELGDSALYFCASSPGGGETQYFGPGTRLLVL.